This record covers a single TCR beta chain. The repertoire was sequenced with immunoSEQ multiplex PCR; TCRdb's copy has only in-frame clones and lacks some. Found here are more than 300,000 clones, 90% of them singletons; the top ten hold about 4%. This entry is derived from a study of blood T cell repertoires in COVID-19. Germline values: CDR1 MGHRA, CDR2 YSYEKL. Trimming removed 1 base at V and 1 base at J, with 7 bases between. The CDR3 covers 14 residues. Input material: PBMCs or T cells enriched from blood (not recorded which). The chain joins TRBV4-1 to TRBJ1-1; no clear D. The clonotype originates from a woman aged 25 to 39 who had been exposed to COVID-19. The CDR3 coding sequence is TGCGCCAGCAGCCAAGCGTCGCGGAACACTGAAGCTTTCTTT. It encodes CASSQASRNTEAFF.